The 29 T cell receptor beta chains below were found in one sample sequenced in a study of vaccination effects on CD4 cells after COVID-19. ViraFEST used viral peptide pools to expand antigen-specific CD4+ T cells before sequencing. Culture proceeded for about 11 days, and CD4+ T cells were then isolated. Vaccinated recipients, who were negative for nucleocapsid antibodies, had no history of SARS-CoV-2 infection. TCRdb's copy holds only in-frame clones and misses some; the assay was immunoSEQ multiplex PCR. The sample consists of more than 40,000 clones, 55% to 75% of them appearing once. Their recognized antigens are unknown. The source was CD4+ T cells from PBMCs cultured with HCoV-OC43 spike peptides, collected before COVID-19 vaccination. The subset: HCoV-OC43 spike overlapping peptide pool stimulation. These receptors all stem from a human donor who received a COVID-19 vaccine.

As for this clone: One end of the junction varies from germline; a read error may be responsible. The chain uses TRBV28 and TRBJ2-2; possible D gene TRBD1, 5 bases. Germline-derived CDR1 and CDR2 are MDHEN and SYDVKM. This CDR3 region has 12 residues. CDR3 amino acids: CASQGNNGELFF. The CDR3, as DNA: TGTGCCAGCCAGGGAAACAACGGGGAGCTGTTTTTT.

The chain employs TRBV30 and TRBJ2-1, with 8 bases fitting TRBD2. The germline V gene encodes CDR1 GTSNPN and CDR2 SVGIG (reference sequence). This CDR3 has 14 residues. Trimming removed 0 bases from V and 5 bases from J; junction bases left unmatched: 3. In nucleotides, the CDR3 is TGTGCCTGGAGTGTTACTAGCGGACACAATGAGCAGTTCTTC. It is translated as CAWSVTSGHNEQFF.

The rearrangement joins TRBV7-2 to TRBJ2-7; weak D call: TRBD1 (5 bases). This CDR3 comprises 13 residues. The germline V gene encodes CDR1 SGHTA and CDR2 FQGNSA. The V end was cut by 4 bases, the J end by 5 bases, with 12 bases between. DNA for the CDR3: TGTGCCAGCAGCTCCTCGTGGGGCAACGAGCAGTACTTC. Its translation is CASSSSWGNEQYF.

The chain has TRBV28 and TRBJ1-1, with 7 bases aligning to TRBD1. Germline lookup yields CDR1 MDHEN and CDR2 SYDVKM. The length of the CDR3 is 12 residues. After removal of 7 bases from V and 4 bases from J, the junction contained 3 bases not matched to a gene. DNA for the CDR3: TGTGCCAGCACCGGGACAGTCACTGAAGCTTTCTTT. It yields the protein CASTGTVTEAFF.

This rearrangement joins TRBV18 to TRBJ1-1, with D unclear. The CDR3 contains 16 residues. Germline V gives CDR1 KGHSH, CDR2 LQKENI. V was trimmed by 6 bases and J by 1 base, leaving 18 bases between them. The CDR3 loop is CASSKSSYGSNTEAFF. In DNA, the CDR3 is TGTGCCAGCTCCAAATCCTCCTACGGGTCGAACACTGAAGCTTTCTTT.

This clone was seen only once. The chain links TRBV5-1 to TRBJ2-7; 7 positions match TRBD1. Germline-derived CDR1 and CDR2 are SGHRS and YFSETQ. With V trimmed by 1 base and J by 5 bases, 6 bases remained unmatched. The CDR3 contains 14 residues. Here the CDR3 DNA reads TGCGCCAGCAGCTTGTTACAGGGGCAGAACGAGCAGTACTTC. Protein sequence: CASSLLQGQNEQYF.

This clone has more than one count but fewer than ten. CDR3 nucleotides: TGCGCCAGCAGCCAAGACATCTGGACAGGAAAAGGAGGCTACACCTTC. Protein product: CASSQDIWTGKGGYTF. The chain carries TRBV4-1 and TRBJ1-2, with 7 bases lining up with TRBD1. Germline-derived CDR1 and CDR2 are MGHRA and YSYEKL. The J segment lost 8 bases and the V segment lost 0 bases, leaving 12 bases of the junction unmatched. The CDR3 runs 16 residues.

The CDR3 nucleotides are TGTGCCAGCTCACCACCGGGGGGTAGCGGGGGCTCCTACAATGAGCAGTTCTTC. Protein product: CASSPPGGSGGSYNEQFF. The chain combines TRBV18 with TRBJ2-1; 9 bases fit TRBD2. The CDR3 has 18 amino acids. Germline CDR1 reads KGHSH; CDR2 reads LQKENI. The trim removed 0 bases at V and 0 bases at J, leaving 6 bases unmatched.

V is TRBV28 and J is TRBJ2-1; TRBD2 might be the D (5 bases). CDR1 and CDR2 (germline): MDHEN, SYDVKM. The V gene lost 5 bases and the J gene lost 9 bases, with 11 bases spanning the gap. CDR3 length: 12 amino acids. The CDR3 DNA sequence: TGTGCCAGCAGTGCCGAGGGCCGTGAGCAGTTCTTC. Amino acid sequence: CASSAEGREQFF.

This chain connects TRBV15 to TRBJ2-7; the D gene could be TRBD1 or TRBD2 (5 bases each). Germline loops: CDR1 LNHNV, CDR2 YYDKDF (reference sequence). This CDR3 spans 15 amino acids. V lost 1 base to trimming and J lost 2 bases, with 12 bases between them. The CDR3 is CATSRGSQGPYEQYF. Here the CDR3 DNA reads TGTGCCACCAGCAGAGGATCGCAGGGACCCTACGAGCAGTACTTC.

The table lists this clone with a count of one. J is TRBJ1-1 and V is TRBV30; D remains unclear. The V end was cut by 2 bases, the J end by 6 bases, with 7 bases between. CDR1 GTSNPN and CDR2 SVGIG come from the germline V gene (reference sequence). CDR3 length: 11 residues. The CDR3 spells CAWSTESEAFF. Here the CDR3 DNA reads TGTGCCTGGAGTACAGAGTCTGAAGCTTTCTTT.

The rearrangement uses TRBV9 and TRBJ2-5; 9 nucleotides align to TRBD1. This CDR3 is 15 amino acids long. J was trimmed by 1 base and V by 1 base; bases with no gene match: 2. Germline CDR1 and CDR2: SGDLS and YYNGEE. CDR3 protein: CASSVSGQGQETQYF. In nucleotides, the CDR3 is TGTGCCAGCAGCGTATCGGGACAGGGCCAAGAGACCCAGTACTTC.

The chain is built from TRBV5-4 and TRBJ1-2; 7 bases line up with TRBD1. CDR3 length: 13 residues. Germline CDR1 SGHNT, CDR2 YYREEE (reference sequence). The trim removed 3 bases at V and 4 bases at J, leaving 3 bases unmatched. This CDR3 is CASSSGQPYGYTF. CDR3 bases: TGTGCCAGCAGCTCGGGACAGCCCTATGGCTACACCTTC.

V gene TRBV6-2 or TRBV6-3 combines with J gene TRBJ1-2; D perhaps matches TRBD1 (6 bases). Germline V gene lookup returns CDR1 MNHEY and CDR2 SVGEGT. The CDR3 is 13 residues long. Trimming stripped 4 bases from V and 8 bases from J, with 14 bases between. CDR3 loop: CASSFSGGGGYTF. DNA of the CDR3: TGTGCCAGCAGTTTCAGCGGGGGCGGAGGCTACACCTTC.

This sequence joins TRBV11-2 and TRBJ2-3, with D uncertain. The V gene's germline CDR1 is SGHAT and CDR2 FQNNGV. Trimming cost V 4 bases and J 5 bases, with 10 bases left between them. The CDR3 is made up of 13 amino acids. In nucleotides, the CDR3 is TGTGCCAGCAGCTCTGGCCCAAAAGATACGCAGTATTTT. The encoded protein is CASSSGPKDTQYF.

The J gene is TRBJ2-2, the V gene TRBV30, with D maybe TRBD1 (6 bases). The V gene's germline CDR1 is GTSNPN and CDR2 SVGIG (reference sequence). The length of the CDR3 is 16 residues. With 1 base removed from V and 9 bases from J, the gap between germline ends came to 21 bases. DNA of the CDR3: TGTGCCTGGAGTGGCACAGGGATCTGGGAGCGACGGGAGCTGTTTTTT. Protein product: CAWSGTGIWERRELFF.

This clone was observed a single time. The CDR3 nucleotides are TGTGCCAGCAGCCCATTGCAAGAGACCCAGTACTTC. Amino acids: CASSPLQETQYF. The chain employs TRBV7-2 and TRBJ2-5, with D uncertain. The V end lost 5 bases, the J end lost 2 bases, and 6 bases lay between the germline ends. This CDR3 is 12 amino acids long. CDR1 is SGHTA and CDR2 is FQGNSA in the germline V gene.

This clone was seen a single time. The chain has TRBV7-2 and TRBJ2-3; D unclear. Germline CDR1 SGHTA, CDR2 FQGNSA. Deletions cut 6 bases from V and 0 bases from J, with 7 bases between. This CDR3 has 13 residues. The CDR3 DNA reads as TGTGCCAGCAGGGCCTCTAGCACAGATACGCAGTATTTT. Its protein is CASRASSTDTQYF. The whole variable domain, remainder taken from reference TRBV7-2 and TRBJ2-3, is GAGVSQSPSNKVTEKGKDVELRCDPISGHTALYWYRQSLGQGLEFLIYFQGNSAPDKSGLPSDRFSAERTGGSVSTLTIQRTQQEDSAVYLCASRASSTDTQYFGPGTRLTVL.

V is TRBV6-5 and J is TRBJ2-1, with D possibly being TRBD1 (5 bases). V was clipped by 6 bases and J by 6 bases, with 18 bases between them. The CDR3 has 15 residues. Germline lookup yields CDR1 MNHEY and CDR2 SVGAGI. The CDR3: CASRTQGLPLNEQFF. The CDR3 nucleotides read TGTGCCAGCAGGACGCAGGGCCTACCACTCAATGAGCAGTTCTTC.

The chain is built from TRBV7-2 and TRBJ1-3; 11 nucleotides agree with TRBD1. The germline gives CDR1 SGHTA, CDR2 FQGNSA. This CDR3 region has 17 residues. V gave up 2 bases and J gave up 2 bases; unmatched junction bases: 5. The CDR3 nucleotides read TGTGCCAGCAGCTTATTACCGGACAGGGGGCCTGGAAACACCATATATTTT. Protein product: CASSLLPDRGPGNTIYF.

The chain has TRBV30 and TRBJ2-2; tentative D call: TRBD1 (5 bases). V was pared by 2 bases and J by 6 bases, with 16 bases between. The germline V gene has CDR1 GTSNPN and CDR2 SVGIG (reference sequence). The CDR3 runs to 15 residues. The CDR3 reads CAWSFPGFRAGELFF. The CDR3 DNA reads TGTGCCTGGAGTTTCCCAGGGTTTAGGGCCGGGGAGCTGTTTTTT.

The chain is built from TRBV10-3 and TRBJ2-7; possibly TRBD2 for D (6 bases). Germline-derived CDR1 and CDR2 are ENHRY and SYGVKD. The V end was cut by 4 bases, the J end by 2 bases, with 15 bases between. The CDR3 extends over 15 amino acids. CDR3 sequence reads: CAISGSSGVTYEQYF. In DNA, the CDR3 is TGTGCCATCAGTGGAAGTAGCGGAGTTACCTACGAGCAGTACTTC.

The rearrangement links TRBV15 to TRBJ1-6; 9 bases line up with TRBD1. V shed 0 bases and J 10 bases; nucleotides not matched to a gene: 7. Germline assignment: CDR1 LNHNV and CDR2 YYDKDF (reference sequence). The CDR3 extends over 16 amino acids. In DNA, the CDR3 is TGTGCCACCAGCAGAGATTTACAGGGGGCCGGATCACCCCTCCACTTT. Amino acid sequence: CATSRDLQGAGSPLHF.

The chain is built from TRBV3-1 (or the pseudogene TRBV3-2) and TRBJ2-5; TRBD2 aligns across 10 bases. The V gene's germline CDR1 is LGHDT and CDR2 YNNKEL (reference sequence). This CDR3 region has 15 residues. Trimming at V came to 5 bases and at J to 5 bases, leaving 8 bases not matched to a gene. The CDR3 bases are TGTGCCAGCAGCACACAGCGGGGGGGCCGGGAGACCCAGTACTTC. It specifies CASSTQRGGRETQYF.

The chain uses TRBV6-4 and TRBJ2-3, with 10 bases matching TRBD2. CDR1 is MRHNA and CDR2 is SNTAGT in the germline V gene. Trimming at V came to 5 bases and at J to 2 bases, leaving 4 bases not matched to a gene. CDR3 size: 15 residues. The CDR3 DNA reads TGTGCCAGCAGTCCTAGCGGGGGAAACACAGATACGCAGTATTTT. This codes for CASSPSGGNTDTQYF.

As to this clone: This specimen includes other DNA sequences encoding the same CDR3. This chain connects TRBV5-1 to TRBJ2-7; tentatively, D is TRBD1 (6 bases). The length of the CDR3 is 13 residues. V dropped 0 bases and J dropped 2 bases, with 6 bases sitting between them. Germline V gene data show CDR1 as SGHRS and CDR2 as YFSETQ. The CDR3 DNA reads TGCGCCAGCAGCTTGGACAGGGCCTACGAGCAGTACTTC. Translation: CASSLDRAYEQYF.

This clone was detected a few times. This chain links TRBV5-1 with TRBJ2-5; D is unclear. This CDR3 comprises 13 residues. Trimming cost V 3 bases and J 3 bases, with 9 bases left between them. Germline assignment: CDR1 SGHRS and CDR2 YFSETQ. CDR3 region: CASSWRGEETQYF. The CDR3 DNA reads TGCGCCAGCAGCTGGCGTGGGGAAGAGACCCAGTACTTC. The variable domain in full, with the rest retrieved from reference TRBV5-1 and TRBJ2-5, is KAGVTQTPRYLIKTRGQQVTLSCSPISGHRSVSWYQQTPGQGLQFLFEYFSETQRNKGNFPGRFSGRQFSNSRSEMNVSTLELGDSALYLCASSWRGEETQYFGPGTRLLVL.

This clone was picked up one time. The CDR3 bases are TGTGCCAGCAGTGAAATTGGATTAAACACTGAAGCTTTCTTT. Translated, it gives CASSEIGLNTEAFF. This chain uses TRBV6-1 with TRBJ1-1; no clear D gene. Germline-derived CDR1 and CDR2 are MNHNS and SASEGT. V was shortened by 2 bases and J by 2 bases, with 9 bases between the two germline ends. This CDR3 spans 14 amino acids.

This CDR3 is CASSSTSVTQYF. For the CDR3, the DNA is TGTGCCAGCAGCTCCACTAGCGTTACGCAGTATTTT. The chain joins TRBV28 to TRBJ2-3; 7 bases fit TRBD2. V shed 6 bases, J shed 8 bases, and the junction held 5 bases outside the gene matches. The CDR3 extends over 12 amino acids. CDR1 is MDHEN and CDR2 is SYDVKM in the germline V gene.